This T cell receptor (beta chain) was profiled in a study of blood T cell repertoires in COVID-19. Study as a whole: From T cells, B-cell-depleted T cells, or PBMCs came the material, which was cDNA or gDNA.

Between the trimmed V and J ends, which lost 5 bases and 2 bases, there was a span of 6 bases. Germline assignment: CDR1 MNHEY and CDR2 SVGEGT. This CDR3 region has 12 residues. In the authors' methods: By means of reference gene primer amplification, nucleated cell counts were estimated. Profiling relied on immunoSEQ multiplex PCR, and the TCRdb table lists in-frame clones only, not all of them. The V and J calls and clone size are taken from that table; D and trimming were inferred from the DNA. The table records around 70,000 clones, around 90% of them present only once. The specimen was peripheral blood. This clonotype originated in a woman aged 18-29 years with acute or convalescent COVID-19. The rearrangement uses TRBV6-2 or TRBV6-3 and TRBJ1-2; weak D call: TRBD1 (5 bases). DNA of the CDR3: TGTGCCAGCAGTCGACAGAACTATGGCTACACCTTC. Protein product: CASSRQNYGYTF.